Many counts were recorded for the clone carrying this T cell receptor (beta chain). The sample originates from a study of blood T cell repertoires in COVID-19. About the research overall: There were acute and convalescent COVID-19 samples, and they came from the United States, Italy and Spain. PBMCs, B-cell-depleted T cells, or T cells were the source of the cDNA or gDNA that made up the material.

In the study's own analysis: The assay estimated nucleated cells by amplifying reference gene primers. The repertoire was sequenced with immunoSEQ multiplex PCR; TCRdb's copy has only in-frame clones and lacks some. V and J calls and clone size are those listed in that table; D and trimming were worked out from the DNA. The sample yields more than 100,000 clones, 88% seen once. Germline V lookup: CDR1 LNHDA, CDR2 SQIVND (reference sequence). The CDR3 runs to 14 residues. V shed 5 bases and J shed 0 bases, with 10 bases lying between them. V and J are TRBV19 and TRBJ1-2, with D unclear. The sample comprised peripheral blood. This clonotype was sampled from a human donor in a cohort sampled during active COVID-19. In DNA, the CDR3 is TGTGCCAGTAGTCCCCAGGCTACTAACTATGGCTACACCTTC. Encoded protein: CASSPQATNYGYTF.